A selection of T cell receptor beta chains follows, all from one sample in a study of spatial heterogeneity in lung cancer. In TCRdb, the 5' RACE reads were re-called with MiXCR into one record per CDR3 protein. Here the sample spans around 98,000 distinct CDR3 sequences, less than 20% being singletons. This specimen was PBMCs, taken at follow-up. These receptor sequences come from a male donor with early-stage non-small cell lung cancer. Each CDR3 is given with its conserved first and last residue. D genes are given only for firm matches. For some rows the clone size is stated as once, few or many, or as a class when expanded; others skip it.

D: TRBD2; size: -; J: TRBJ2-1; V: TRBV5-1; CDR3: CASSRKLAGDNEQFF; DNA: TGCGCCAGCAGCAGGAAGCTAGCGGGAGACAATGAGCAGTTCTTC
D: -; size: few; J: TRBJ1-1; V: TRBV5-5; CDR3: CASSLEIGLAFF; DNA: TGTGCCAGCAGCTTGGAGATAGGTTTGGCTTTCTTT
D: -; size: few; J: TRBJ1-2; V: TRBV2; CDR3: CASNREVTYGYTF; DNA: TGTGCCAGCAATAGGGAGGTAACCTATGGCTACACCTTC
D: -; size: -; J: TRBJ1-6; V: TRBV9; CDR3: CASSASLGDNSPLHF; DNA: TGTGCCAGCAGCGCTTCCCTCGGGGACAATTCACCCCTCCACTTT
D: TRBD2; size: -; J: TRBJ2-1; V: TRBV20-1; CDR3: CSARDRTSGTGKDEQFF; DNA: TGCAGTGCTAGAGACCGGACTAGCGGGACGGGTAAGGATGAGCAGTTCTTC
D: -; size: -; J: TRBJ1-2; V: TRBV3-1; CDR3: CASRNRPDGYTF; DNA: TGTGCCAGCAGAAACAGACCCGATGGCTACACCTTC
D: -; size: few; J: TRBJ2-3; V: TRBV7-3; CDR3: CASSPSPISTDTQYF; DNA: TGTGCCAGCAGCCCTTCCCCGATTAGCACAGATACGCAGTATTTT
D: -; size: few; J: TRBJ2-7; V: TRBV29-1; CDR3: CSVAGSYEQYF; DNA: TGCAGCGTTGCCGGGTCCTACGAGCAGTACTTC
D: -; size: -; J: TRBJ2-2; V: TRBV11-2; CDR3: CASSSQGTLNTGELFF; DNA: TGTGCCAGCAGCTCGCAGGGGACCCTTAACACCGGGGAGCTGTTTTTT
D: TRBD1; size: many; J: TRBJ2-1; V: TRBV27; CDR3: CASSLSWTGLVSVRSYNEQFF; DNA: TGTGCCAGCAGTTTATCGTGGACAGGACTTGTTTCGGTGCGGTCCTACAATGAGCAGTTCTTC
D: TRBD2; size: -; J: TRBJ2-3; V: TRBV2; CDR3: CASRSGLAGADTQYF; DNA: TGTGCCAGCAGATCGGGACTAGCGGGAGCAGATACGCAGTATTTT
D: -; size: few; J: TRBJ2-1; V: TRBV3-1; CDR3: CASSQVPTGFNEQFF; DNA: TGTGCCAGCAGCCAAGTCCCCACAGGGTTCAATGAGCAGTTCTTC
D: -; size: -; J: TRBJ2-1; V: TRBV7-3; CDR3: CASSLTRYNEQFF; DNA: TGTGCCAGCAGCTTAACCAGATACAATGAGCAGTTCTTC
D: -; size: few; J: TRBJ2-5; V: TRBV10-3; CDR3: CAISGGQYQETQYF; DNA: TGTGCCATCAGCGGGGGGCAATACCAAGAGACCCAGTACTTC
D: TRBD1; size: -; J: TRBJ1-5; V: TRBV19; CDR3: CASSIVTGGNQPQHF; DNA: TGTGCCAGTAGTATAGTCACAGGGGGCAATCAGCCCCAGCATTTT
D: -; size: -; J: TRBJ2-2; V: TRBV7-2; CDR3: CASSLEGRTNTGELFF; DNA: TGTGCCAGCAGCCTAGAGGGACGTACGAACACCGGGGAGCTGTTTTTT
D: -; size: few; J: TRBJ2-3; V: TRBV5-1; CDR3: CASSLGPIKADTQYF; DNA: TGCGCCAGCAGCTTGGGCCCCATCAAGGCGGATACGCAGTATTTT
D: TRBD1; size: -; J: TRBJ2-1; V: TRBV4-3; CDR3: CASSKGADRDEQFF; DNA: TGCGCCAGCAGCAAGGGCGCGGACAGGGATGAGCAGTTCTTC
D: TRBD1; size: -; J: TRBJ1-2; V: TRBV7-9; CDR3: CASSSVGDRGDYGYTF; DNA: TGTGCCAGCAGCTCCGTGGGAGACAGGGGAGACTATGGCTACACCTTC
D: TRBD2; size: few; J: TRBJ2-7; V: TRBV14; CDR3: CASSQDRGLAASYEQYF; DNA: TGTGCCAGCAGCCAAGATCGGGGACTAGCGGCCTCCTACGAGCAGTACTTC
D: -; size: few; J: TRBJ2-1; V: TRBV18; CDR3: CASSPTLQYNEQFF; DNA: TGTGCCAGCTCCCCAACCCTACAATACAATGAGCAGTTCTTC
D: TRBD1; size: few; J: TRBJ1-2; V: TRBV5-8; CDR3: CASSVTGFFGYTF; DNA: TGTGCCAGCAGCGTGACAGGGTTTTTCGGCTACACCTTC
D: -; size: -; J: TRBJ2-5; V: TRBV29-1; CDR3: CSVEGGAGETQYF; DNA: TGCAGCGTTGAAGGGGGGGCGGGAGAGACCCAGTACTTC
D: -; size: -; J: TRBJ2-7; V: TRBV4-1; CDR3: CASSQTQGLTYEQYF; DNA: TGCGCCAGCAGCCAAACCCAGGGTTTGACCTACGAGCAGTACTTC
D: TRBD1; size: -; J: TRBJ1-2; V: TRBV7-2; CDR3: CASSSDRAANYGYTF; DNA: TGTGCCAGCAGCTCCGACAGGGCCGCTAACTATGGCTACACCTTC
D: TRBD2; size: few; J: TRBJ2-7; V: TRBV29-1; CDR3: CSVVSSGTNRNYEQYF; DNA: TGCAGCGTTGTGTCAAGCGGGACGAATCGGAACTACGAGCAGTACTTC
D: -; size: -; J: TRBJ1-6; V: TRBV3-1; CDR3: CASSYGQYNSPLHF; DNA: TGTGCCAGCAGCTACGGACAGTATAATTCACCCCTCCACTTT
D: -; size: few; J: TRBJ1-2; V: TRBV28; CDR3: CASSFGDSALKIHGYTF; DNA: TGTGCCAGCAGTTTTGGGGACTCGGCACTCAAAATTCATGGCTACACCTTC
D: -; size: once; J: TRBJ2-6; V: TRBV6-6; CDR3: CATLPTLFSGANVLTF; DNA: TGTGCCACCTTACCGACCCTATTCTCTGGGGCCAACGTCCTGACTTTC
D: -; size: many; J: TRBJ1-2; V: TRBV4-1; CDR3: CASSQGQAFTNYGYTF; DNA: TGCGCCAGCAGCCAAGGGCAGGCGTTCACTAACTATGGCTACACCTTC
D: TRBD1; size: few; J: TRBJ1-5; V: TRBV18; CDR3: CASSPGTENQPQHF; DNA: TGTGCCAGCTCACCAGGGACAGAGAATCAGCCCCAGCATTTT
D: -; size: -; J: TRBJ1-6; V: TRBV7-9; CDR3: CASSLNNNSPLHF; DNA: TGTGCCAGCAGCTTAAATAATAATTCACCCCTCCACTTT
D: -; size: few; J: TRBJ2-5; V: TRBV19; CDR3: CASSPPGSQETQYF; DNA: TGTGCCAGTAGTCCCCCCGGCAGCCAAGAGACCCAGTACTTC
D: TRBD1; size: -; J: TRBJ2-5; V: TRBV6-6; CDR3: CASSYPPGQRQETQYF; DNA: TGTGCCAGCAGTTACCCGCCGGGACAGAGACAAGAGACCCAGTACTTC
D: -; size: few; J: TRBJ2-4; V: TRBV2; CDR3: CASSVTGTIAKNIQYF; DNA: TGTGCCAGCAGCGTTACAGGGACCATAGCCAAAAACATTCAGTACTTC
D: TRBD1; size: -; J: TRBJ2-2; V: TRBV11-2; CDR3: CASRLGQRPGTNTGELFF; DNA: TGTGCCAGCCGATTGGGACAGAGGCCTGGAACGAACACCGGGGAGCTGTTTTTT
D: -; size: many; J: TRBJ2-3; V: TRBV28; CDR3: CASSLGGGRGTDTQYF; DNA: TGTGCCAGCAGCCTAGGGGGCGGGAGAGGCACAGATACGCAGTATTTT
D: TRBD1; size: medium-sized; J: TRBJ2-2; V: TRBV19; CDR3: CASSPPGRGRTGELFF; DNA: TGTGCCAGTAGTCCCCCGGGTAGGGGGCGGACCGGGGAGCTGTTTTTT
D: TRBD2; size: many; J: TRBJ2-1; V: TRBV12-5; CDR3: CASGLSTSARDNEQFF; DNA: TGTGCTAGTGGTTTGAGCACTAGCGCCAGGGACAATGAGCAGTTCTTC
D: -; size: -; J: TRBJ2-1; V: TRBV24-1; CDR3: CATSDFSTSGVIEQFF; DNA: TGTGCCACCAGTGATTTTTCGACTTCGGGGGTTATTGAGCAGTTCTTC
D: TRBD1; size: -; J: TRBJ1-3; V: TRBV20-1; CDR3: CSAQPGQGNTIYF; DNA: TGCAGTGCTCAGCCGGGACAGGGTAACACCATATATTTT
D: -; size: -; J: TRBJ1-5; V: TRBV6-5; CDR3: CASRTASNQPQHF; DNA: TGTGCCAGCAGGACTGCCAGCAATCAGCCCCAGCATTTT
D: TRBD1; size: few; J: TRBJ2-5; V: TRBV11-3; CDR3: CASSTGQGAVETQYF; DNA: TGTGCCAGCAGCACAGGACAGGGGGCTGTAGAGACCCAGTACTTC
D: -; size: few; J: TRBJ2-3; V: TRBV5-1; CDR3: CASSLRTSTDTQYF; DNA: TGCGCCAGCAGCCTACGGACAAGCACAGATACGCAGTATTTT
D: -; size: few; J: TRBJ2-7; V: TRBV15; CDR3: CATSRDPRAEYEQYF; DNA: TGTGCCACCAGCAGAGATCCGAGGGCGGAATACGAGCAGTACTTC
D: -; size: few; J: TRBJ1-1; V: TRBV20-1; CDR3: CSAGGGADSFWNTEAFF; DNA: TGCAGTGCTGGGGGTGGGGCGGACAGTTTTTGGAACACTGAAGCTTTCTTT
D: -; size: many; J: TRBJ2-7; V: TRBV7-8; CDR3: CASSRPDPPYEQYF; DNA: TGTGCCAGCAGCCGCCCGGACCCTCCCTACGAGCAGTACTTC